The 20 T cell receptor beta chains below were found in one sample sequenced in a study of T-cell reconstitution after alpha-beta-depleted transplantation in children. It was with unique molecular identifiers that the TCRbeta library was prepared. TCRdb recomputed calls from the PCR reads with MiXCR, one row per CDR3 protein. Of about 360,000 distinct CDR3 sequences in the sample, 13% are singletons; the top ten hold roughly 4.3%. Source: PBMCs, taken from the stem cell graft. The receptors shown here come from a human donor who donated a stem cell graft to a child with Fanconi anemia.

This clonotype appeared many times. The chain recombines TRBV20-1 with TRBJ2-5, with unresolved D. The CDR3 is 12 residues long. Germline values: CDR1 DFQATT, CDR2 SNEGSKA (reference sequence). V shed 1 base and J shed 5 bases, with 8 bases lying between them. CDR3 sequence: CSARAPGETQYF. The CDR3 DNA reads as TGCAGTGCTAGAGCCCCTGGGGAGACCCAGTACTTC.

This clonotype showed up just a few times. The chain employs TRBV20-1 and TRBJ2-5; TRBD2 might be the D (6 bases). CDR3 length: 13 residues. Trimming shortened V by 3 bases and J by 5 bases, and 13 bases separated the two germline ends. The germline CDR1 and CDR2 sequences are DFQATT and SNEGSKA (reference sequence). CDR3 nucleotide sequence: TGCAGTGCTAGCGGGGGTCCTAGCGAGACCCAGTACTTC. Translating gives CSASGGPSETQYF.

The CDR3 sequence is CSARSGSGAPYEQYF. The CDR3 DNA is TGCAGTGCTAGAAGTGGGTCAGGGGCACCCTACGAGCAGTACTTC. V is TRBV20-1 and J is TRBJ2-7, with a possible D match to TRBD1 (6 bases). Trimming removed 2 bases from V and 2 bases from J, with 16 bases in between. Germline V gene lookup returns CDR1 DFQATT and CDR2 SNEGSKA (reference sequence). This CDR3 has 15 amino acids.

This clonotype has a count of ten or more. The rearrangement uses TRBV6-2 or TRBV6-3 and TRBJ2-7, with TRBD2 matching over 10 bases. V lost 5 bases and J lost 3; bases outside the gene matches: 13. The length of the CDR3 is 17 residues. CDR1 and CDR2 (germline): MNHEY, SVGEGT. CDR3 in DNA: TGTGCCAGCAGTCCCCTCACGAGGGCTAGCGGGAGCTACGAGCAGTACGTC. Translated, it gives CASSPLTRASGSYEQYV.

This clonotype was recorded a few times. The genes are TRBV29-1 and TRBJ2-7; 11 positions agree with TRBD1. Germline V gene lookup returns CDR1 SQVTM and CDR2 ANQGSEA. The CDR3 consists of 15 residues. Unmatched junction bases numbered 12, after V lost 7 bases and J lost 4 bases. The CDR3 here is CSGTIGTGGPYEQYF. As DNA, the CDR3 is TGCAGCGGCACAATTGGGACAGGGGGACCTTACGAGCAGTACTTC.

The CDR3 is CASKREEQYF. In DNA, the CDR3 is TGTGCCAGTAAGCGTGAAGAGCAGTACTTC. The gene calls are TRBV6-1 and TRBJ2-7; D is unresolved. Germline CDR1 MNHNS, CDR2 SASEGT. This CDR3 region has 10 residues. The V gene lost 9 bases and the J gene lost 7 bases, with 10 bases spanning the gap.

This clonotype was counted many times. This rearrangement joins TRBV28 to TRBJ2-6, with 8 bases aligning to TRBD2. The germline CDR1 and CDR2 sequences are MDHEN and SYDVKM. V was clipped by 5 bases and J by 0 bases; unmatched bases: 9. The CDR3 is made up of 18 amino acids. The CDR3 reads CASSDPGLGASGANVLTF. The CDR3 region has the DNA TGTGCCAGCAGTGATCCGGGACTAGGTGCCTCTGGGGCCAACGTCCTGACTTTC.

This clonotype was found a few times. The chain employs TRBV6-2 or TRBV6-3 and TRBJ2-5; no definite D call. V was clipped by 4 bases and J by 2 bases, with 11 bases between them. Germline V gene data show CDR1 as MNHEY and CDR2 as SVGEGT. This CDR3 comprises 14 residues. The CDR3 DNA reads TGTGCCAGCAGTTCCTCCTCCATTCAAGAGACCCAGTACTTC. Protein: CASSSSSIQETQYF.

This clonotype was seen at least ten times. The chain joins TRBV28 to TRBJ1-2, with 7 bases fitting TRBD1. The V and J ends lost 5 bases and 3 bases, in that order; junction bases with no gene match: 6. This CDR3 contains 14 residues. CDR1 and CDR2 from the germline V gene are MDHEN and SYDVKM. CDR3 nucleotides: TGTGCCAGCAGTCCAGGGGACAGATACTATGGCTACACCTTC. Translation: CASSPGDRYYGYTF.

This clonotype showed up just a few times. The CDR3 coding sequence is TGTGCCAGCAGCCTGACAGGGAAGAGTGATCAGCCCCAGCATTTT. Translating gives CASSLTGKSDQPQHF. V is TRBV2 and J is TRBJ1-5; 7 nucleotides agree with TRBD1. Germline V lookup: CDR1 SNHLY, CDR2 FYNNEI. The V gene end was trimmed by 6 bases and the J gene end by 5 bases; junction bases not matched to a gene: 10. The length of the CDR3 is 15 residues.

This clonotype occurred many times. The chain couples TRBV4-2 to TRBJ2-1, with unresolved D. Germline loops: CDR1 LGHNA, CDR2 YNFKEQ. V lost 0 bases and J 5 bases, leaving 11 bases between the germline ends. The CDR3 spans 15 residues. The CDR3 DNA follows: TGTGCCAGCAGCCAAGATCAAGCGCAACACAATGAGCAGTTCTTC. Protein sequence: CASSQDQAQHNEQFF.

In this sample, this clonotype turned up a few times. This CDR3 reads CASSFRRGSTDTQYF. In DNA form, the CDR3 reads TGTGCCAGCAGTTTCCGACGGGGGAGCACAGATACGCAGTATTTT. The chain carries TRBV28 and TRBJ2-3, with D maybe TRBD2 (6 bases). Germline CDR1 and CDR2: MDHEN and SYDVKM. The V gene lost 3 bases and the J gene lost 0 bases, with 10 bases spanning the gap. CDR3 size: 15 residues.

This clonotype has only a few counts. The chain carries TRBV6-5 and TRBJ2-1; 8 nucleotides agree with TRBD2. Germline CDR1 is MNHEY and CDR2 is SVGAGI. V lost 0 bases to trimming and J lost 1 base; unmatched junction nucleotides: 2. The CDR3 has 16 residues. CDR3 sequence (DNA): TGTGCCAGCAGTTACTCGGCGGGGGGATCCTACAATGAGCAGTTCTTC. Translating gives CASSYSAGGSYNEQFF.

This clonotype has a handful of counts. The chain joins TRBV2 to TRBJ2-3; possible D gene TRBD1, 6 bases. In germline, CDR1 is SNHLY, CDR2 FYNNEI. The V and J ends lost 7 bases and 2 bases respectively, with 13 bases between them. This CDR3 spans 14 amino acids. The CDR3 DNA sequence: TGTGCCAGCACCTTGACAGGTGTCACAGATACGCAGTATTTT. Translated: CASTLTGVTDTQYF.

The rearrangement uses TRBV3-1 and TRBJ1-1, with a possible D match to TRBD1 (5 bases). Germline lookup yields CDR1 LGHDT and CDR2 YNNKEL (reference sequence). The length of the CDR3 is 14 residues. Trimming pared 4 bases from V and 5 bases from J, leaving 14 bases between. The CDR3 region has the DNA TGTGCCAGCAGCCTCGGGGCCTCAAGGACTGAAGCTTTCTTT. Amino acid sequence: CASSLGASRTEAFF.

The rearrangement uses TRBV4-3 and TRBJ2-1; possibly TRBD2 for D (7 bases). The length of the CDR3 is 17 residues. CDR1 LGHNA and CDR2 YSLEER come from the germline V gene. The V gene lost 0 bases and the J gene lost 8 bases, with 20 bases spanning the gap. The CDR3 DNA reads TGCGCCAGCAGCCAAGATAGGGGGGGGCCGTATGCAGATGAGCAGTTCTTC. It codes for CASSQDRGGPYADEQFF.

The V and J genes are TRBV2 and TRBJ2-2; 8 positions agree with TRBD1. The CDR3 is 14 residues long. V gave up 5 bases and J gave up 4 bases; unmatched junction bases: 3. The germline V gene has CDR1 SNHLY and CDR2 FYNNEI. CDR3 residues: CASSQGTGTGELFF. The CDR3 DNA follows: TGTGCCAGCAGTCAAGGGACAGGCACCGGGGAGCTGTTTTTT.

This clonotype has only a few counts. The rearrangement joins TRBV7-9 to TRBJ2-2; 8 nucleotides align to TRBD1. After removal of 5 bases from V and 3 bases from J, the junction contained 11 bases not matched to a gene. Germline loops: CDR1 SEHNR, CDR2 FQNEAQ (reference sequence). The CDR3 contains 17 residues. The CDR3 nucleotides read TGTGCCAGCAGCCCGATTTCAGGGGGCAGCTACACCGGGGAGCTGTTTTTT. Protein product: CASSPISGGSYTGELFF.

The chain employs TRBV4-3 and TRBJ2-1; 7 bases map to TRBD2. V was clipped by 0 bases and J by 3 bases; unmatched bases: 5. CDR3 length: 16 residues. Germline V gene lookup returns CDR1 LGHNA and CDR2 YSLEER. The CDR3 DNA reads as TGCGCCAGCAGCCAAGAGGTAGGGACTATCTACAATGAGCAGTTCTTC. Translated, it gives CASSQEVGTIYNEQFF.

The V call is TRBV11-2, the J call TRBJ2-1, with 7 bases identical to TRBD1. The CDR3 consists of 14 residues. Losses at the gene ends were 8 bases for V and 9 bases for J; bases not matched to a gene: 13. Germline V gene data show CDR1 as SGHAT and CDR2 as FQNNGV. The CDR3 sequence: CASCLDRVLGEQFF. The CDR3 nucleotides read TGTGCCAGCTGCCTCGACAGGGTGTTAGGTGAGCAGTTCTTC.